Sequencing of this T cell receptor beta chain was carried out in a study of cytomegalovirus exposure and HLA in healthy donors (dated by TCRdb to about 2017). In terms of the full investigation: According to an earlier analysis of 450 to 650 of the donors, about 180 million T cells yielded 120 million or so unique TCR beta sequences and approximately 280 Gb of sequence data. An early release covering just under 650 HLA-typed donors comprised 250 to 350 gigabases of sequencing data and 65 million to 100 million unique TCR sequences. Of the 300 to 500 genotyped donors, 65% to 90% were placed in the genetic ancestry cluster associated with self-reported Caucasian donors. The study aimed to test whether signatures of past pathogen exposure could be identified by cataloging public T cell receptors. The study used immunosequencing to profile the T cell repertoires of some 600 subjects and linked those repertoires to cytomegalovirus serostatus. Besides the first cohort of 666 subjects, a separate validation cohort made up of roughly 130 different subjects was used. To predict cytomegalovirus infection status, the study brought together high-throughput TCR immunosequencing, statistical association of individual TCRs with disease status, and machine learning. A later analysis re-examined previously published TCR beta repertoires from hundreds of donors and added high-resolution HLA genotyping to investigate patterns of TCR occurrence. Rather than drawing on any new phenotypic data, the later analysis identified candidate immune exposures from TCR beta sequences and the way those sequences occurred across donors. To decide whether each TCR beta V gene segment behaved as functional or pseudogenic, an earlier analysis of nearly 600 of the donors relied on high-throughput TCR beta sequencing. Donor age, sex, ethnicity and CMV serostatus were compiled together with the repertoire data. A later genetic analysis used genome-wide SNP genotypes for about 55% of the 666 donors, treating that subset as a discovery cohort. Every repertoire in the discovery cohort had been generated on one and the same sequencing platform. Both class I and class II loci were covered by HLA typing, at four-digit resolution. Typing coverage varied by locus: roughly 629-640 donors for A, B, C, DRB1 and DQB1; 500 to 550 for DQA1; more than 600 for DPA1; some 470 for DPB1. Because of strong linkage in the cohort, roughly five DR-DQ haplotypes were treated as single units for association and clustering. On average, around 240,000 unique TCR beta nucleotide sequences were sequenced per donor among about 400 genotyped donors of the cohort, with 15% to 20% of those sequences being non-productive.

On this clone: Its cognate antigen has yet to be identified.

Based on the germline V gene (reference sequence), the CDR1 and CDR2 sequences are SEHNR and FQNEAQ. V loses 5 bases of germline sequence and J loses 9 bases, and the interval between the two ends is 10 bases. From cysteine to phenylalanine, the CDR3 is 11 amino acids long. Here the CDR3 DNA is all that survives: 33 bases in frame from base 1. Overall results and qualifications from the work: The study listed 164 TCR beta chains as associated with cytomegalovirus. At a false discovery rate of 0.05, a later analysis linked around 15,000 TCR beta sequences to specific HLA alleles. A group of highly shared sequence variants was considered likely to be a technical artifact of the sequencing pipeline. Some IMGT-functional V segments, including TRBV6-2 and TRBV6-3, could not be told apart with the 87-base-pair reads, so those segments were excluded. Most TCR sequences were observed very rarely across donors, whereas some public TCRs were present in many individuals. Presence/absence analyses assumed roughly uniform sequencing depth across donors, an assumption that may not hold. Three of the identified cytomegalovirus-associated TCR beta chains were confirmed in vitro to be specific for cytomegalovirus antigens. According to the authors, the approach could potentially be generalized to other disease states and immunological phenotypes. For the cohort, immune exposure information was limited to CMV serostatus. Assigning TCR associations to individual alleles was difficult when HLA alleles, especially DR and DQ, strongly co-occurred. A later genetic analysis reported fewer N-insertions in productive TCRs among donors in an Asian-associated ancestry cluster than the 666-donor mean. Because HLA typing was missing for some donors at each locus, association tests included only the typed subset. Compared with equally common non-associated chains, HLA-associated TCR beta chains in a later analysis were more clonally expanded and had lower generation probabilities. A further reported finding was that TCR beta sequences accurately predicted the HLA-A and HLA-B alleles for most subjects in the first cohort. According to a later analysis, TCR association rates differed among HLA loci, with DRB1 alleles showing the most associated TCRs and HLA-C alleles showing the fewest. In a later analysis, most CMV-associated TCR beta chains were found to appear HLA-restricted, with HLA associations seemingly driven largely by CMV exposure. V-gene and J-gene trimming of TCR beta chains was associated with a missense DCLRE1C variant in a later genetic analysis, and the association was replicated in an independent cohort. The cohort was sequenced for TCR beta chains only, and without alpha or paired-chain data the features that could be detected were limited. In a later analysis, several top co-occurrence clusters were reported to appear linked to parvovirus B19, influenza, CMV and Epstein-Barr virus. The classifier was reported to diagnose cytomegalovirus status with high specificity and sensitivity in both the original and validation cohorts. In an earlier analysis of some 540 of the donors, most TCR beta V segments appeared in productive rearrangements about 87% or about 30% of the time, broadly matching IMGT annotations. Linkage disequilibrium might explain the correlated functional status among segregating V segments, but an unknown experimental factor could not be excluded. Because counts were too low, roughly 17 rarely observed V segments, including chromosome 9 orphons, were left out of the earlier analysis of a few hundred of the donors.

The cohort comprised more than 550 healthy bone marrow donors. All cohort members were sampled while nominally healthy, although unrecorded immune exposures were likely present. The donor tested CMV seronegative, placing the donor among the approximately 360 seronegative members of the cohort. Every donor gave a peripheral blood sample, and the peripheral blood mononuclear cells from that sample were used for TCR beta sequencing. The Qiagen DNeasy Blood Extraction Kit was used to extract genomic DNA from the blood cell samples. The library was produced with the immunoSEQ multiplex PCR assay. For the multiplex PCR, a mixture combining 60 forward primers for TCR Vbeta segments and 13 reverse primers for TCR Jbeta segments was used. The CDR3 region of rearranged TCR beta genes was amplified from genomic DNA with a multiplex PCR assay. Amplified TCR beta libraries were sequenced as 87-base-pair reads on the Illumina HiSeq System. On the study's bioinformatics: In a later analysis, tens of millions of unique TCR beta chains were counted across the roughly 610 repertoires, and some 10 million of these chains were shared by at least two donors. Raw reads were error-corrected and collapsed into unique sequences by a nearest-neighbor algorithm in which closely related sequences were merged to remove PCR and sequencing errors. To assign V, D and J gene segments, CDR3 sequences were aligned to IMGT reference sequences. For a sequence to be retained, a match of at least six nucleotides to both a V gene segment and a J gene segment was required. A rearrangement counted as productive if the CDR3 had no stop codons and remained in frame with V and J, and every other rearrangement counted as non-productive. CDR3 was defined according to IMGT convention as the region running from the second conserved V-encoded cysteine to the conserved J-encoded phenylalanine. Sequences without an unambiguous match to a single V gene segment were excluded from the earlier analysis of several hundred of the donors. In an earlier analysis of about 590 of the donors, a V segment was called functional when productive rearrangements were above 56.7%, and segregating when the standard deviation between donors exceeded 5%. A statistical classification framework was built to diagnose cytomegalovirus status from the catalog of TCR beta chain sequences. In a later analysis, TCR nucleotide sequences were compared against IMGT/GENE-DB human TR gene sequences so that V and J genes could be assigned. Using the TCRdist pipeline, a later analysis assigned CDR3 sequences along with most-parsimonious VDJ recombination scenarios. In a later analysis, each TCR beta chain was defined by its CDR3 amino acid sequence together with its V-gene family, and reads without a unique V-gene family were excluded. In a later analysis, nearly 600 highly shared, low-generation-probability nucleotide sequences were removed to address suspected cross-contamination and a sequencing artifact. A later analysis calculated a clonal expansion index for each public chain from normalized within-repertoire ranks of inferred template counts. In a later analysis, generation probabilities were computed with a VDJ recombination model fitted to out-of-frame rearrangements, and the resulting probabilities were checked against IGoR. In a later analysis, TCR-TCR, TCR-HLA and TCR-CMV co-occurrence was scored with hypergeometric tests, and a repertoire-size bias correction was applied to TCR pairs. To estimate false discovery rates, a later analysis permuted the HLA or CMV assignments 20 times. In a later analysis, co-occurring TCRs were grouped using DBSCAN, and TCRdist sequence similarity was added for clustering within HLA-allele-positive subsets. Repertoires with fewer than 30,000 or more than 120,000 public chains were left out of co-occurrence clustering, as were a handful of repertoires with anomalous nucleotide sharing. TCRdb limited this immuneACCESS table to in-frame rearrangements with V and J called. A share of clones is missing; checked studies link under half to unresolved V genes, and the rest is unexplained. The D gene and trimming were derived from the DNA, and the V and J assignments and clone size from that table. The sample's clone listing holds around 75,000 clones. The ten largest clones add up to 1.5% of the sample.

This receptor was obtained from a woman aged 55-75 years in good health and CMV-seronegative. In this chain, TRBV7-9 is recombined with TRBJ2-5; D gene: possibly TRBD2, on 6 matching bases. Specimen: PBMCs. The CDR3 region has the sequence CASSTTGAQYF. The DNA reads as follows: TGTGCCAGCAGCACTACGGGGGCCCAGTACTTC.